The source of this T cell receptor (beta chain) is a study of response to subunit inactivated influenza vaccine. TCRdb used MiXCR to reprocess the RT-PCR reads, holding one entry per CDR3 protein. The table lists some 500,000 distinct CDR3 sequences, roughly 13% of them singletons. This clonotype showed up many times. The antigen remains unidentified. The V gene's germline CDR1 is SGHRS and CDR2 YFSETQ. V shed 0 bases and J shed 0 bases, with 13 bases lying between them. There are 18 residues in the CDR3. Findings and limits, study-wide: Authors suggested that a seasonal influenza vaccination recruits few new T cells each time.

V gene TRBV5-1 combines with J gene TRBJ2-6; no firm D call. The clonotype was recovered from a man over 45 who received an inactivated influenza vaccine. The sequencing here drew on PBMCs from blood, taken roughly 46 days after vaccination. The CDR3 DNA follows: TGCGCCAGCAGCTTGGCAGCCCGGCATAGCTCTGGGGCCAACGTCCTGACTTTC. Its protein is CASSLAARHSSGANVLTF.